This T cell receptor beta chain was captured by sequencing in a study of blood T cells in healthy people across ages. Study-level points and caveats: Estimated diversity that came from one million T cells was considered an underestimate. Per-million-T-cell TCR beta diversity fell roughly linearly with age. Observed TCR beta diversity showed a strong correlation with the percentage of naive T cells as measured by flow cytometry.

The CDR3 extends over 15 amino acids. Unmatched junction bases numbered 7, after V lost 3 bases and J lost 8 bases. CDR1 SGHRS and CDR2 YFSETQ come from the germline V gene. With a J-beta primer mix and a sample-barcoded 5' primer, a second PCR ran roughly 7 to 11 cycles. A template-switch adaptor that had 12 random nucleotides put a tag on each cDNA molecule. TCRdb called the 5' RACE reads again in MiXCR, with one record for every CDR3 protein. The sample shows more than 800,000 distinct CDR3 sequences, 35% to 50% of them seen only once. In regard to this clonotype: Its antigen is still unknown.

Material for sequencing was blood. The sequence was collected from an older woman in good health. The chain combines TRBV5-1 with TRBJ1-4; 10 bases are a match to TRBD1. CDR3 region: CASSSPGTGAEKLFF. The CDR3 region has the DNA TGCGCCAGCAGCTCCCCTGGGACAGGGGCCGAAAAACTGTTTTTT.